The 18 T cell receptor beta chains reported below all come from one sample, sequenced in a study of early T cells in non-severe SARS-CoV-2 infection. TCRdb reprocessed the 5' RACE reads via MiXCR and lists one record per CDR3 protein. The data hold roughly 69,000 distinct CDR3 sequences, with approximately 11% observed a single time. This material consisted of whole blood, taken at baseline. Receptor source: an adult who was a healthcare worker with PCR-confirmed SARS-CoV-2 infection or an uninfected control (not recorded which).

Details on this clonotype: An end of the junction differs from the germline gene, which may be a read error. This chain uses TRBV7-6 with TRBJ2-7, with D possibly TRBD2 on 5 matching bases. CDR3 length equals 13 residues. Germline CDR1 reads SGHVS; CDR2 reads FNYEAQ. As DNA, the CDR3 is TGTGCCAGCAGGTTAGCGTCCTCAAGCGAGCAGTACTTC. Protein: CASRLASSSEQYF.

This clonotype has ten or more counts. The CDR3 DNA is TGTGCCAGCAGCTTAAAGGGGGCACCCTCCTACGAGCAGTACTTC. Translated, it gives CASSLKGAPSYEQYF. The V call is TRBV7-2, the J call TRBJ2-7; TRBD1 aligns across 7 bases. From germline, CDR1 is SGHTA and CDR2 FQGNSA. The CDR3 runs 15 residues. The V gene end was trimmed by 2 bases and the J gene end by 0 bases; junction bases not matched to a gene: 4. Drawing the rest from reference TRBV7-2 and TRBJ2-7, the complete variable domain is GAGVSQSPSNKVTEKGKDVELRCDPISGHTALYWYRQSLGQGLEFLIYFQGNSAPDKSGLPSDRFSAERTGGSVSTLTIQRTQQEDSAVYLCASSLKGAPSYEQYFGPGTRLTVT.

The CDR3 DNA reads TGTGCCAGCAGTTTAGGGCGGCAGGGCAGGGAAAAACTGTTTTTT. Encoded protein: CASSLGRQGREKLFF. The chain employs TRBV12-3 or TRBV12-4 and TRBJ1-4, with D possibly being TRBD1 (5 bases). This CDR3 region has 15 residues. Trimming removed 1 base at V and 8 bases at J, with 14 bases between.

This clonotype has ten or more counts. The chain is built from TRBV19 and TRBJ2-3, with 12 bases that match TRBD2. The CDR3 extends over 16 amino acids. Trimming cost V 4 bases and J 4 bases; bases outside gene matches: 6. Germline V gene sequence: CDR1 LNHDA, CDR2 SQIVND (reference sequence). CDR3 nucleotide sequence: TGTGCCAGTAGTAACGCACTAGCGGGAGGACCAGATACGCAGTATTTT. Its translation is CASSNALAGGPDTQYF.

This clonotype showed up many times. The chain joins TRBV5-6 to TRBJ2-7; the match to TRBD1 covers 7 bases. Germline CDR1 is SGHDT and CDR2 is YYEEEE. The CDR3 covers 15 residues. V dropped 4 bases and J dropped 2; count of bases not matched to a gene: 9. This CDR3 is CASSPEGQSTYEQYF. The CDR3 DNA reads as TGTGCCAGCAGCCCCGAGGGACAGAGTACCTACGAGCAGTACTTC.

This clonotype turned up a few times. As DNA, the CDR3 is TGTGCCAGCAGTTACGGCACAGCCGTAACCTACGAGCAGTACTTC. Translation gives CASSYGTAVTYEQYF. This chain connects TRBV6-5 to TRBJ2-7; D ambiguous. Germline-derived CDR1 and CDR2 are MNHEY and SVGAGI. This CDR3 comprises 15 residues. With 2 bases removed from V and 2 bases from J, the gap between germline ends came to 13 bases.

This clonotype was recorded at least ten times. The chain recombines TRBV7-2 with TRBJ2-3; no definite D call. The CDR3 runs to 13 residues. Germline V gene sequence: CDR1 SGHTA, CDR2 FQGNSA. Trimming pared 2 bases from V and 4 bases from J, leaving 7 bases between. CDR3 residues: CASSLWGPDTQYF. The CDR3 DNA follows: TGTGCCAGCAGCTTATGGGGTCCAGATACGCAGTATTTT.

In this sample, this clonotype turned up many times. The J gene is TRBJ2-2, the V gene TRBV18; 9 nucleotides match TRBD1. CDR1 and CDR2 (germline): KGHSH, LQKENI. The CDR3 runs to 16 residues. The ends lost 3 bases at V and 4 bases at J; junction bases unmatched: 6. In DNA, the CDR3 is TGTGCCAGCTCACCCCCACAGGGGGCCGTCACCGGGGAGCTGTTTTTT. Encoded protein: CASSPPQGAVTGELFF.

The sample holds many counts of this clonotype. This chain links TRBV29-1 with TRBJ1-2; TRBD1 is a possible D gene (5 bases). The CDR3 is 14 residues long. Germline values: CDR1 SQVTM, CDR2 ANQGSEA. The V end was cut by 3 bases, the J end by 9 bases, with 20 bases between. CDR3 loop: CSVDHPGEGASYTF. Written as DNA, the CDR3 is TGCAGCGTTGACCATCCCGGGGAAGGGGCGAGCTACACCTTC.

This clonotype was seen at least ten times. J is TRBJ2-5 and V is TRBV9; D tentatively reads TRBD1 or TRBD2 (6 bases each). V lost 3 bases, J lost 5 bases, and 11 bases lay in between. This CDR3 comprises 13 residues. CDR1 is SGDLS and CDR2 is YYNGEE in the germline V gene. CDR3 nucleotides: TGTGCCAGCAGCGGAGGGGGGAAGGAGACCCAGTACTTC. Amino acid sequence: CASSGGGKETQYF.

This clonotype was counted only a few times. The rearrangement uses TRBV7-2 and TRBJ2-2; D gene uncertain. This CDR3 has 12 residues. Trimming pared 5 bases from V and 8 bases from J, leaving 9 bases between. Germline V gives CDR1 SGHTA, CDR2 FQGNSA. DNA for the CDR3: TGTGCCAGCAGCCCCCCCTTGGGGGAGCTGTTTTTT. It encodes CASSPPLGELFF.

This clonotype showed up many times. The chain couples TRBV28 to TRBJ1-3, with D tentatively TRBD1 (5 bases). V was cut by 5 bases and J by 3 bases, with 17 bases left in between. Germline lookup yields CDR1 MDHEN and CDR2 SYDVKM. The CDR3 length is 16 residues. The CDR3 spells CASSNPGRNFGNTIYF. The CDR3 DNA reads as TGTGCCAGCAGTAATCCGGGACGGAACTTTGGAAACACCATATATTTT. The variable domain in full, with the rest retrieved from reference TRBV28 and TRBJ1-3, is DVKVTQSSRYLVKRTGEKVFLECVQDMDHENMFWYRQDPGLGLRLIYFSYDVKMKEKGDIPEGYSVSREKKERFSLILESASTNQTSMYLCASSNPGRNFGNTIYFGEGSWLTVV.

This clonotype was recorded at least ten times. The gene calls are TRBV29-1 and TRBJ2-7, with D possibly called TRBD1 or TRBD2 (5 bases each). Germline V gene lookup returns CDR1 SQVTM and CDR2 ANQGSEA. The V gene lost 6 bases and the J gene lost 6 bases, with 12 bases spanning the gap. The CDR3 consists of 11 residues. This CDR3 is CSVGLGTEQYF. CDR3 bases: TGCAGCGTCGGGTTAGGGACCGAGCAGTACTTC.

This clonotype was seen ten or more times. The chain recombines TRBV7-2 with TRBJ1-1, with D unresolved. Germline CDR1 and CDR2: SGHTA and FQGNSA. This CDR3 is built from 16 residues. V dropped 1 base and J dropped 1 base, with 13 bases sitting between them. CDR3 loop: CASSLGDNGRNTEAFF. DNA for the CDR3: TGTGCCAGCAGCTTAGGTGACAATGGCAGGAACACTGAAGCTTTCTTT. The full variable domain, completed using reference TRBV7-2 and TRBJ1-1, is GAGVSQSPSNKVTEKGKDVELRCDPISGHTALYWYRQSLGQGLEFLIYFQGNSAPDKSGLPSDRFSAERTGGSVSTLTIQRTQQEDSAVYLCASSLGDNGRNTEAFFGQGTRLTVV.

This clonotype has ten or more counts. The chain has TRBV5-1 and TRBJ2-1, with 10 bases that match TRBD2. The ends lost 3 bases at V and 7 bases at J; junction bases unmatched: 7. Per the germline V gene, CDR1 is SGHRS and CDR2 is YFSETQ. This CDR3 has 15 amino acids. Written as DNA, the CDR3 is TGCGCCAGCAGCTCCCCTAGCGGGAGTAAAAATGAGCAGTTCTTC. Translation: CASSSPSGSKNEQFF.

This chain joins TRBV28 and TRBJ1-4; 7 nucleotides agree with TRBD1. V trimming: 6 bases; J trimming: 3 bases; junction bases outside the gene matches: 4. The germline gives CDR1 MDHEN, CDR2 SYDVKM. The CDR3 runs to 14 residues. CDR3 amino acids: CASRPGGANEKLFF. DNA of the CDR3: TGTGCCAGCAGACCAGGGGGGGCTAATGAAAAACTGTTTTTT.

The chain uses TRBV12-3 or TRBV12-4 and TRBJ2-7; D is perhaps TRBD2 (6 bases). The CDR3 runs 14 residues. Trimming took 5 bases from V and 2 from J, leaving 13 bases between them. The CDR3 nucleotides are TGTGCCAGCAGTGGAGGCGGAGGGACCTACGAGCAGTACTTC. Encoded protein: CASSGGGGTYEQYF.

This clonotype was counted only a few times. J is TRBJ2-5 and V is TRBV7-9, with 9 bases aligning to TRBD2. Germline V gene lookup returns CDR1 SEHNR and CDR2 FQNEAQ (reference sequence). V lost 3 bases, J lost 5 bases, and 7 bases stayed unmatched. The CDR3 runs to 15 residues. The DNA of the CDR3 is TGTGCCAGCAGCTTCGGTATAGCGGGAGCGGAGACCCAGTACTTC. This translates into CASSFGIAGAETQYF.